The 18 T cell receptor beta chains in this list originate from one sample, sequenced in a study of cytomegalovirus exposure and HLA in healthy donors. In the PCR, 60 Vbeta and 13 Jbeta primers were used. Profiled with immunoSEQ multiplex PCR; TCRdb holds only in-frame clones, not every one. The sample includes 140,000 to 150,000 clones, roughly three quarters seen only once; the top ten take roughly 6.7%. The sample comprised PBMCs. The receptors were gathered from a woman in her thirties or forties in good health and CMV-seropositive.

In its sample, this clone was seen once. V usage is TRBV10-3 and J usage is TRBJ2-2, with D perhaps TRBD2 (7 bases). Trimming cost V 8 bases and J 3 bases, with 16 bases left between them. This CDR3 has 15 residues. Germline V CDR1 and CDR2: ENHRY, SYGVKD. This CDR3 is CAIGEGGIHTGELFF. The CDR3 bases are TGTGCCATCGGAGAGGGGGGGATACACACCGGGGAGCTGTTTTTT.

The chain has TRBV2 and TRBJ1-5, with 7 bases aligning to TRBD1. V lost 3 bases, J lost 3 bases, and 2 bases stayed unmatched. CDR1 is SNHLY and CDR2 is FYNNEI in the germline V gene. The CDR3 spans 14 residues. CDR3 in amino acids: CASSDRGVNQPQHF. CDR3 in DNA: TGTGCCAGCAGTGACAGGGGGGTCAATCAGCCCCAGCATTTT. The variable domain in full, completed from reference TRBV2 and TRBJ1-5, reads EPEVTQTPSHQVTQMGQEVILRCVPISNHLYFYWYRQILGQKVEFLVSFYNNEISEKSEIFDDQFSVERPDGSNFTLKIRSTKLEDSAMYFCASSDRGVNQPQHFGDGTRLSIL.

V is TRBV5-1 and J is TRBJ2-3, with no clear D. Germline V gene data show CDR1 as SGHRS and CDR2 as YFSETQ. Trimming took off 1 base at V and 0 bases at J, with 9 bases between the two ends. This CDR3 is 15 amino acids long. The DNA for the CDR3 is TGCGCCAGCAGCTTGATCGCGGTCAGCACAGATACGCAGTATTTT. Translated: CASSLIAVSTDTQYF.

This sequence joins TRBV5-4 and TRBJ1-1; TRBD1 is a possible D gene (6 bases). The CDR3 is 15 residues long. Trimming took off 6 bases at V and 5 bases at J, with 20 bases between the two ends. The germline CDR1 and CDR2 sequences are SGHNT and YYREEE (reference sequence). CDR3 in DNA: TGTGCCAGCACCTCCGGGGGGCGCTTGGAAACTGAAGCTTTCTTT. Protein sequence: CASTSGGRLETEAFF.

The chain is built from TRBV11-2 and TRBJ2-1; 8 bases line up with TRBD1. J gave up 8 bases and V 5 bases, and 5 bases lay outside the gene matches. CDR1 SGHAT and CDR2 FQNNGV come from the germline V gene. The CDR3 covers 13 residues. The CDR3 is CASSPTGGHEQFF. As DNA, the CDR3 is TGTGCCAGCAGCCCCACAGGGGGGCATGAGCAGTTCTTC.

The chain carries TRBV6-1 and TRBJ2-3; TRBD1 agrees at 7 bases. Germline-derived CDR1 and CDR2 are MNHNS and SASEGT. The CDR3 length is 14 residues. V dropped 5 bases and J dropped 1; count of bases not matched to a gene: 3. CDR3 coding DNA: TGTGCCAGCAGTTCAGGGGGAGGCACAGATACGCAGTATTTT. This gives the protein CASSSGGGTDTQYF.

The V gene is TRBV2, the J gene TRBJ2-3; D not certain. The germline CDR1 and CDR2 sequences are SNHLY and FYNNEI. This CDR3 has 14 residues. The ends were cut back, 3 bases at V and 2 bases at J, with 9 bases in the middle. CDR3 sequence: CASSELQSTDTQYF. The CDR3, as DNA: TGTGCCAGCAGTGAGTTACAATCCACAGATACGCAGTATTTT. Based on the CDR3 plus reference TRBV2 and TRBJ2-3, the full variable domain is EPEVTQTPSHQVTQMGQEVILRCVPISNHLYFYWYRQILGQKVEFLVSFYNNEISEKSEIFDDQFSVERPDGSNFTLKIRSTKLEDSAMYFCASSELQSTDTQYFGPGTRLTVL.

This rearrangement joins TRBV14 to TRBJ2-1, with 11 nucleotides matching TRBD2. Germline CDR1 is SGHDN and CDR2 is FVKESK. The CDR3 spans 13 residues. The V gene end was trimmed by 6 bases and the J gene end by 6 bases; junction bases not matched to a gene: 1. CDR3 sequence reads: CASRLAGGNEQFF. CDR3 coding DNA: TGTGCCAGCAGGCTAGCGGGGGGCAATGAGCAGTTCTTC. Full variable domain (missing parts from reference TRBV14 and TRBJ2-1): EAGVTQFPSHSVIEKGQTVTLRCDPISGHDNLYWYRRVMGKEIKFLLHFVKESKQDESGMPNNRFLAERTGGTYSTLKVQPAELEDSGVYFCASRLAGGNEQFFGPGTRLTVL.

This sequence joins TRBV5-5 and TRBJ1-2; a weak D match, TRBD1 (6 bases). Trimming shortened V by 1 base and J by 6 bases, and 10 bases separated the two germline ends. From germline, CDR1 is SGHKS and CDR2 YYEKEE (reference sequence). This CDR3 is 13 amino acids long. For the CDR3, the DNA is TGTGCCAGCAGCTTGTGGGAGGGGGATGGCTACACCTTC. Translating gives CASSLWEGDGYTF.

The CDR3, as DNA: TGCAGCGCCAGGACTAGCGGTACAGATACGCAGTATTTT. Its translation is CSARTSGTDTQYF. This sequence joins TRBV29-1 and TRBJ2-3, with 10 nucleotides matching TRBD2. V shed 7 bases and J 3 bases; nucleotides not matched to a gene: 4. Germline V gene data show CDR1 as SQVTM and CDR2 as ANQGSEA. The CDR3 is 13 amino acids.

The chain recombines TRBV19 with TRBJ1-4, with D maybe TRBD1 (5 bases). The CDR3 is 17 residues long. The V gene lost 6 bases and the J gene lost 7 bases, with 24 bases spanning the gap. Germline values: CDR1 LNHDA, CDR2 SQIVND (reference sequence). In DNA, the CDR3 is TGTGCCAGTAGGAGCCCGGACATGACTGCGGAGTCTGAAAAACTGTTTTTT. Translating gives CASRSPDMTAESEKLFF.

The CDR3 nucleotides read TGTGCCGGCGGGACTAGTCACGAGCAGTACTTC. Translated, it gives CAGGTSHEQYF. The genes are TRBV27 and TRBJ2-7, with 8 bases fitting TRBD2. The CDR3 sequence is 11 residues long. Trimming took 11 bases from V and 5 from J; bases not matched to a gene: 5. The V gene's germline CDR1 is MNHEY and CDR2 SMNVEV (reference sequence).

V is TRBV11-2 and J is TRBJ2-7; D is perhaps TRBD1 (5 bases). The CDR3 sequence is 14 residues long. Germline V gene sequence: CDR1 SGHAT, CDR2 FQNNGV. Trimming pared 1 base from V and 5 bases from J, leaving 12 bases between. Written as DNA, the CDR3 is TGTGCCAGCAGCTTAGTATTAGGGGCCAACGAGCAGTACTTC. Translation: CASSLVLGANEQYF.

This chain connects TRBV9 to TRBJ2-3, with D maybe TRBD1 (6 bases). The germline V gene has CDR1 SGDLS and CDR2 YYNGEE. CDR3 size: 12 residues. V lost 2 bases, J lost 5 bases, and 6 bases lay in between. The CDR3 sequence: CASSVTGDTQYF. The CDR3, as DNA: TGTGCCAGCAGCGTGACAGGAGATACGCAGTATTTT.

The CDR3 here is CASSVVAGSSYNEQFF. CDR3 in DNA: TGTGCCAGCAGTGTGGTAGCGGGGAGCTCCTACAATGAGCAGTTCTTC. The chain recombines TRBV6-1 with TRBJ2-1; TRBD2 aligns across 8 bases. Germline V lookup: CDR1 MNHNS, CDR2 SASEGT. This CDR3 spans 16 amino acids. The V and J ends lost 4 bases and 0 bases, in that order; junction bases with no gene match: 5.

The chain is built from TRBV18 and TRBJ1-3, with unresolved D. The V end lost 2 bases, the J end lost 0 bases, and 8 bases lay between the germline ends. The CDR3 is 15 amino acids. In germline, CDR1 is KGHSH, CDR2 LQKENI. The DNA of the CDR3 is TGTGCCAGCTCACCAACGCTTAGCTCTGGAAACACCATATATTTT. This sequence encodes CASSPTLSSGNTIYF. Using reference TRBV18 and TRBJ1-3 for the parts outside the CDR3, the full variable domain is NAGVMQNPRHLVRRRGQEARLRCSPMKGHSHVYWYRQLPEEGLKFMVYLQKENIIDESGMPKERFSAEFPKEGPSILRIQQVVRGDSAAYFCASSPTLSSGNTIYFGEGSWLTVV.

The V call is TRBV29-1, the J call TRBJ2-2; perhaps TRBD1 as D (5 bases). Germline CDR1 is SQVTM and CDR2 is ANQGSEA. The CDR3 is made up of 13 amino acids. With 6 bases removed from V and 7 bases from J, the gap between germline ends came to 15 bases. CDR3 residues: CSVVGVLGGELFF. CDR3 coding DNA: TGCAGCGTCGTAGGGGTATTGGGCGGGGAGCTGTTTTTT.

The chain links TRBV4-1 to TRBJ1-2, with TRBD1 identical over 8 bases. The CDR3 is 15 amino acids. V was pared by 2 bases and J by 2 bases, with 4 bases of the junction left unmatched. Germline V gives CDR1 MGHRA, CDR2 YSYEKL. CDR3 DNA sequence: TGCGCCAGCAGCCAACGGACAGGGACAAACTATGGCTACACCTTC. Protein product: CASSQRTGTNYGYTF.